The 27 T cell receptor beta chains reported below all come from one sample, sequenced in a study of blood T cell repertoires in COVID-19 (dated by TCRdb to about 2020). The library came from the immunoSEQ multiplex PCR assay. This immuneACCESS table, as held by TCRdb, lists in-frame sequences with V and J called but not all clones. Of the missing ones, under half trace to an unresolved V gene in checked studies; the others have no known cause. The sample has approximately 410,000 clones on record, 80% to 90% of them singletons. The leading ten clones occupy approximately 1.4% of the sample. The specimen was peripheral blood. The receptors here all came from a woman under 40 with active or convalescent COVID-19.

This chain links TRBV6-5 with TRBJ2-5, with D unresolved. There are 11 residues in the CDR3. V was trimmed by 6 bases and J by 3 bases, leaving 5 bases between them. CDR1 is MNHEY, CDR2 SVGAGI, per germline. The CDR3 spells CASSIEETQYF. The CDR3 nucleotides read TGTGCCAGCAGCATAGAAGAGACCCAGTACTTC.

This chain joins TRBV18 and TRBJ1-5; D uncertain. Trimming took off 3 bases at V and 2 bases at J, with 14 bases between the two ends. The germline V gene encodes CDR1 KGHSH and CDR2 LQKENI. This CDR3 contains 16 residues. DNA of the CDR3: TGTGCCAGCTCACCGTTCCGGGATTTGGGCAATCAGCCCCAGCATTTT. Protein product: CASSPFRDLGNQPQHF.

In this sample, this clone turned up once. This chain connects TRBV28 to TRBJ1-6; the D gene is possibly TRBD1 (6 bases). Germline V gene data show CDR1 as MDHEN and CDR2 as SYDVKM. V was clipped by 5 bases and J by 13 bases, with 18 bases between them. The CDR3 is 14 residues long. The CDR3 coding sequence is TGTGCCAGCAGTGACCCGCCAGGGGAGAGGCCCCTCCACTTT. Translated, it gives CASSDPPGERPLHF.

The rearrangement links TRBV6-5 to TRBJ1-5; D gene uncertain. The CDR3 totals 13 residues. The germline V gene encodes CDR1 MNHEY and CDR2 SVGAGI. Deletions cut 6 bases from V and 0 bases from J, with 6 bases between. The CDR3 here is CASSPNSNQPQHF. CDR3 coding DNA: TGTGCCAGCAGCCCCAATAGCAATCAGCCCCAGCATTTT.

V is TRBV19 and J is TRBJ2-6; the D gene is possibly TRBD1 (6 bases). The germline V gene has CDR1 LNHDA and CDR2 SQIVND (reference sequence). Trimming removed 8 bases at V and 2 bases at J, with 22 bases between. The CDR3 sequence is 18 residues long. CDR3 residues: CASQADRNRLTGANVLTF. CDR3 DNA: TGTGCCAGTCAAGCCGACAGGAACAGATTAACTGGGGCCAACGTCCTGACTTTC.

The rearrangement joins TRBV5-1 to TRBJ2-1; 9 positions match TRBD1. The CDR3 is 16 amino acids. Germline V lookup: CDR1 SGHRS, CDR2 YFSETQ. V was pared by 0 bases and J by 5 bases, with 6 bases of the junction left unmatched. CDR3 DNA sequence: TGCGCCAGCAGCTTGGATGAGGACAGGGGAAACAATGAGCAGTTCTTC. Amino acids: CASSLDEDRGNNEQFF.

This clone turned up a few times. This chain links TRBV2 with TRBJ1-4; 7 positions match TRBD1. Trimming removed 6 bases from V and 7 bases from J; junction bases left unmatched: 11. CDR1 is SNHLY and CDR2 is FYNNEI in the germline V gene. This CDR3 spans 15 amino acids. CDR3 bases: TGTGCCAGCAGCCGGATCGGGACAGAAGGTGAAAAACTGTTTTTT. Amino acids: CASSRIGTEGEKLFF.

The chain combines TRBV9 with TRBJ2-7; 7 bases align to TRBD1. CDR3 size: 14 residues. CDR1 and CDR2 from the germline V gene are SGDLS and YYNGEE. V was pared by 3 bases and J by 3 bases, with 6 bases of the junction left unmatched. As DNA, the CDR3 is TGTGCCAGCAGCGCCCGGGACAGTCTCTACGAGCAGTACTTC. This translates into CASSARDSLYEQYF. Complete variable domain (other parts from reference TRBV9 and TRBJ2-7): DSGVTQTPKHLITATGQRVTLRCSPRSGDLSVYWYQQSLDQGLQFLIQYYNGEERAKGNILERFSAQQFPDLHSELNLSSLELGDSALYFCASSARDSLYEQYFGPGTRLTVT.

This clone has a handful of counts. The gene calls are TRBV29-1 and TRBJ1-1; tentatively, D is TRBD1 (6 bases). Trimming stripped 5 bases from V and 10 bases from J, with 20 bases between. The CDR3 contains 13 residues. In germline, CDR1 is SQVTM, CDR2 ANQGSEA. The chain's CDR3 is CSVRISAGEGAFF. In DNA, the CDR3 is TGCAGCGTTCGGATTTCGGCAGGGGAAGGAGCTTTCTTT.

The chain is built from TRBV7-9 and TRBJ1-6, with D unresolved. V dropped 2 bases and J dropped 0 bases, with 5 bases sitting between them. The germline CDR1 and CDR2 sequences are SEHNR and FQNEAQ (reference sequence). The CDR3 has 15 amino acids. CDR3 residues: CASSLSSSYNSPLHF. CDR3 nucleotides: TGTGCCAGCAGCTTATCCAGCTCCTATAATTCACCCCTCCACTTT.

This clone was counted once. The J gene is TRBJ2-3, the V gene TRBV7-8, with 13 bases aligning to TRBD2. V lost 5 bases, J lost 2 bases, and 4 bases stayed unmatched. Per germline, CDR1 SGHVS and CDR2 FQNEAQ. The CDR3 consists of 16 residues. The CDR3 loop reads CASSKGTSGATDTQYF. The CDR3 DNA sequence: TGTGCCAGCAGCAAAGGGACTAGCGGGGCCACAGATACGCAGTATTTT.

DNA of the CDR3: TGTGCCAGTACCGACAGGTTAAGCTCCTATAATTCACCCCTCCACTTT. Its protein is CASTDRLSSYNSPLHF. The genes are TRBV19 and TRBJ1-6, with D possibly TRBD1 on 6 matching bases. This CDR3 region has 16 residues. Germline loops: CDR1 LNHDA, CDR2 SQIVND (reference sequence). Between the trimmed V and J ends, which lost 7 bases and 0 bases, there was a span of 13 bases.

CDR3 DNA sequence: TGTGCCAGCATGGCGGGAACGGGGGGTGAGCAGTTCTTC. It encodes CASMAGTGGEQFF. This chain joins TRBV2 and TRBJ2-1, with 7 bases lining up with TRBD2. J lost 9 bases, V lost 7 bases, and 9 bases had no gene match. The CDR3 loop spans 13 amino acids. Germline V gene sequence: CDR1 SNHLY, CDR2 FYNNEI.

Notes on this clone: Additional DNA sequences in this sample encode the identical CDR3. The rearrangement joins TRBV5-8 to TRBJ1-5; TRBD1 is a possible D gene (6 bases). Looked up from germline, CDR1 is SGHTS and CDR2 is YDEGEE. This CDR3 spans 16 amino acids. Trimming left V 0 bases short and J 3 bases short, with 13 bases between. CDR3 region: CASSLEGGALNQPQHF. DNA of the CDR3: TGTGCCAGCAGCTTGGAAGGGGGGGCTCTCAATCAGCCCCAGCATTTT.

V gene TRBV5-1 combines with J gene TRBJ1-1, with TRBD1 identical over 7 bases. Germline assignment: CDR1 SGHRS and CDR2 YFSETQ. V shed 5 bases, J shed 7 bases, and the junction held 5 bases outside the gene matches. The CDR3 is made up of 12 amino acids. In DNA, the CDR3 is TGCGCCAGCAGGACAGGGCTTAATGAAGCTTTCTTT. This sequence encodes CASRTGLNEAFF. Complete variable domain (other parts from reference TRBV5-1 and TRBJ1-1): KAGVTQTPRYLIKTRGQQVTLSCSPISGHRSVSWYQQTPGQGLQFLFEYFSETQRNKGNFPGRFSGRQFSNSRSEMNVSTLELGDSALYLCASRTGLNEAFFGQGTRLTVV.

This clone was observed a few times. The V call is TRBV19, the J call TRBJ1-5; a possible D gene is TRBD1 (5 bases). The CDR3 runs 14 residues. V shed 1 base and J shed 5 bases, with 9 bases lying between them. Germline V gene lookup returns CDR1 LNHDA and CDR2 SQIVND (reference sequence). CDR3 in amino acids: CASSIGIGDQPQHF. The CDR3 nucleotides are TGTGCCAGTAGTATAGGGATAGGGGATCAGCCCCAGCATTTT.

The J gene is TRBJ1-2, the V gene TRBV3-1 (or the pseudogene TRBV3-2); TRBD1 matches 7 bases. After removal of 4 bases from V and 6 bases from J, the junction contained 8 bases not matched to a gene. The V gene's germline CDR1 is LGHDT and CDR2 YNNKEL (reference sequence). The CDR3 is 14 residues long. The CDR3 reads CASSPPGQLNGYTF. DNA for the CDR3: TGTGCCAGCAGCCCCCCGGGACAGCTTAATGGCTACACCTTC.

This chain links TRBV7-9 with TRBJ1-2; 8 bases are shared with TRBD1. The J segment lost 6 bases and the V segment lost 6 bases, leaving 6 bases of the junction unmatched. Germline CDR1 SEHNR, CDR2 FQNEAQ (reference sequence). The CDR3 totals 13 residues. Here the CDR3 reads CASREDRADGYTF. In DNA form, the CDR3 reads TGTGCCAGCAGGGAGGACAGGGCCGATGGCTACACCTTC.

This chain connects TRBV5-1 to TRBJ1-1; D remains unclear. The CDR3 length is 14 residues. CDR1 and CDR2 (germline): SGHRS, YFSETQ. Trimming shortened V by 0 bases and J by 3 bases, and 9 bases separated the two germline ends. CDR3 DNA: TGCGCCAGCAGCTTGGATGGCAGCGACACTGAAGCTTTCTTT. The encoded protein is CASSLDGSDTEAFF.

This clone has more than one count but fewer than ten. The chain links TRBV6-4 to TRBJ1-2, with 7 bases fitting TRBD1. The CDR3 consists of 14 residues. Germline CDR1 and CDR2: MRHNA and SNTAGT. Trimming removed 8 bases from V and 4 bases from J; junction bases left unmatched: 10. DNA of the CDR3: TGTGCCAGCCATCCAGGGGGTATTGGCTATGGCTACACCTTC. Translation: CASHPGGIGYGYTF.

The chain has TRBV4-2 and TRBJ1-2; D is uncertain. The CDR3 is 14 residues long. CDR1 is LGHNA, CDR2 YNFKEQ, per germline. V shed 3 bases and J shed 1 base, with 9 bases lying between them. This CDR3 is CASSQAEFNYGYTF. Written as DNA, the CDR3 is TGTGCCAGCAGCCAGGCAGAATTTAACTATGGCTACACCTTC.

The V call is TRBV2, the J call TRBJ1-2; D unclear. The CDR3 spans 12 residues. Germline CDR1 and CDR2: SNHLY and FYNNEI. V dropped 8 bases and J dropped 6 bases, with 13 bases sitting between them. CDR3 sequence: CASGASPNGYTF. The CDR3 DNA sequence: TGTGCCAGCGGAGCGTCTCCGAATGGCTACACCTTC.

Here the CDR3 reads CASSPGLGGQPQHF. As DNA, the CDR3 is TGTGCCAGCAGCCCAGGTCTCGGGGGACAGCCCCAGCATTTT. The genes are TRBV7-9 and TRBJ1-5; possible D gene TRBD1, 5 bases. Germline V gene sequence: CDR1 SEHNR, CDR2 FQNEAQ (reference sequence). Trimming stripped 5 bases from V and 7 bases from J, with 15 bases between. This CDR3 has 14 amino acids. Full variable domain (rest looked up from reference TRBV7-9 and TRBJ1-5): DTGVSQNPRHKITKRGQNVTFRCDPISEHNRLYWYRQTLGQGPEFLTYFQNEAQLEKSRLLSDRFSAERPKGSFSTLEIQRTEQGDSAMYLCASSPGLGGQPQHFGDGTRLSIL.

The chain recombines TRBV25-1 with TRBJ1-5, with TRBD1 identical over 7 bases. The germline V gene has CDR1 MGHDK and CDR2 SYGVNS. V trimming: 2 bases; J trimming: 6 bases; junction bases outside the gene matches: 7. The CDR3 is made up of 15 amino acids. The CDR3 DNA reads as TGTGCCAGCAGTGAAACAGGGGTCGTAGGTCAGCCCCAGCATTTT. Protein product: CASSETGVVGQPQHF.

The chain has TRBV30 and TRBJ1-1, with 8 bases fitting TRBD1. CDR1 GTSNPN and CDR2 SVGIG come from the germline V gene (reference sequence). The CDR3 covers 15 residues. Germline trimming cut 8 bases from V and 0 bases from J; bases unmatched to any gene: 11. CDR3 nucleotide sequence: TGTGCCGCCGACAGGGGTACCGACCTGAACACTGAAGCTTTCTTT. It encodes CAADRGTDLNTEAFF. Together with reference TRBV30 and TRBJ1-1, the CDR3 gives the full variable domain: SQTIHQWPATLVQPVGSPLSLECTVEGTSNPNLYWYRQAAGRGLQLLFYSVGIGQISSEVPQNLSASRPQDRQFILSSKKLLLSDSGFYLCAADRGTDLNTEAFFGQGTRLTVV.

The CDR3: CASKPGTGGSYEQYF. DNA for the CDR3: TGTGCCAGCAAACCAGGGACCGGGGGCTCCTACGAGCAGTACTTC. V gene TRBV3-1 (or the pseudogene TRBV3-2) combines with J gene TRBJ2-7, with a possible D match to TRBD2 (6 bases). V lost 7 bases to trimming and J lost 0 bases, with 16 bases between them. This CDR3 comprises 15 residues. Germline loops: CDR1 LGHDT, CDR2 YNNKEL (reference sequence).

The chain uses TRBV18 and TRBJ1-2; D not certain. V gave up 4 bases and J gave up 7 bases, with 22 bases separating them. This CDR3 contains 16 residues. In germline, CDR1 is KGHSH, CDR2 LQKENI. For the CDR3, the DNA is TGTGCCAGCTCACAGACAAGCTCACCGGCCCCCTTTGGCTACACCTTC. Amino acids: CASSQTSSPAPFGYTF.